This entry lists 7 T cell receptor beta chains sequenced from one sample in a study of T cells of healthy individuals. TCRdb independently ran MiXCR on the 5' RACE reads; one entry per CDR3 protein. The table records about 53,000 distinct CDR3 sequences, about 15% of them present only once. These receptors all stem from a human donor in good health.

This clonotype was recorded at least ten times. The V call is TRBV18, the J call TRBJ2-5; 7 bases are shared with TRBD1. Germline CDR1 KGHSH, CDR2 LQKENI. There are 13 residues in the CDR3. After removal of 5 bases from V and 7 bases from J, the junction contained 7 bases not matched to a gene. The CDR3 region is CASSTDREVTQYF. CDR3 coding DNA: TGTGCCAGCTCAACCGACAGGGAAGTGACCCAGTACTTC.

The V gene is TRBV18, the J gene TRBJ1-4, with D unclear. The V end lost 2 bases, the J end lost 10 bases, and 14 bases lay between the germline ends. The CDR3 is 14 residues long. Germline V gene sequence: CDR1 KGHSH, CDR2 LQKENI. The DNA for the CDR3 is TGTGCCAGCTCACCATGGACGGAGGAAGCAAAACTGTTTTTT. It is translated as CASSPWTEEAKLFF.

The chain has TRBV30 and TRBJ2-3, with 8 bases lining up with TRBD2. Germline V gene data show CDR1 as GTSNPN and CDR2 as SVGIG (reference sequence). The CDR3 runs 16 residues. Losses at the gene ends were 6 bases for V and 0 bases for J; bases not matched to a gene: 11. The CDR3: CACIQTGGESTDTQYF. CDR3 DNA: TGTGCCTGCATCCAGACGGGGGGGGAGAGCACAGATACGCAGTATTTT.

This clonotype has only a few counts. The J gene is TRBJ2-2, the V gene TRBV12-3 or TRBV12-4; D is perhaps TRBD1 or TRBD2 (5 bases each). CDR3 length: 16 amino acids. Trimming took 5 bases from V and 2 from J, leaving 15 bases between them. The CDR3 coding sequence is TGTGCCAGCAGTCCGCCCGGGGCTAGAAACACCGGGGAGCTGTTTTTT. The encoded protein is CASSPPGARNTGELFF.

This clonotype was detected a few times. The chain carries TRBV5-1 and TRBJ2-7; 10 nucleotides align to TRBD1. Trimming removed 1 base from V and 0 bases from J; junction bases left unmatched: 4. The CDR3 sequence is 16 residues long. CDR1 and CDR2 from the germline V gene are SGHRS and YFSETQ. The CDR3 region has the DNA TGCGCCAGCAGCTTGTTGGGACAGGGGAGCTCCTACGAGCAGTACTTC. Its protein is CASSLLGQGSSYEQYF.

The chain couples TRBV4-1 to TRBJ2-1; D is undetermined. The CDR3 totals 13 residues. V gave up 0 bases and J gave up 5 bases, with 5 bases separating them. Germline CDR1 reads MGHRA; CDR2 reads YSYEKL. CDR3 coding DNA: TGCGCCAGCAGCCAAGACTATCACAATGAGCAGTTCTTC. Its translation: CASSQDYHNEQFF.

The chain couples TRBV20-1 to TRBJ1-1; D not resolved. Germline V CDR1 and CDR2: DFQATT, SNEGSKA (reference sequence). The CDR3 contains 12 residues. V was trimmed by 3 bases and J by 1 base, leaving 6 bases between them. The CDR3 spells CSARRGNTEAFF. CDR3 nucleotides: TGCAGTGCTAGGCGCGGGAACACTGAAGCTTTCTTT.